The table lists the clone carrying this T cell receptor beta chain with a count of one. The sample is drawn from a study of shared clonotypes between healthy human individuals. The donor population consisted of healthy HIV-negative adults with no recent acute infections or vaccinations. Adults of Caucasian background living in Nashville, Tennessee made up all donors. The unsorted samples took roughly 100 million PBMCs to get genomic DNA. PCR replicates performed on unsorted PBMC used around 310 ng DNA, approximately 30,000 T cell genomes. Assay used: immunoSEQ multiplex PCR; TCRdb lists only in-frame clones, some missing. This table holds a few hundred thousand clones, around 78% found once. The CDR3 has 16 residues. The germline V gene has CDR1 SGHNT and CDR2 YYREEE (reference sequence). Trimming left V 4 bases short and J 11 bases short, with 27 bases between.

The sequencing sample was made of PBMCs. The origin of this receptor is a woman between 40 and 55 years old in good health. Some clones in this sample may be carry-over from other donors' samples. The chain carries TRBV5-4 and TRBJ1-1, with D possibly TRBD1 on 6 matching bases. The CDR3 DNA follows: TGTGCCAGCAGCGATCAAACGTCGGGAGGGGGGTTGAAGGCTTTCTTT. It specifies CASSDQTSGGGLKAFF.